There are many counts of the clone carrying this T cell receptor beta chain. Its antigen is still unknown. This sample is drawn from a study of CD8 T cells in ankylosing spondylitis. CDR3 length: 12 residues. Trimming left V 3 bases short and J 7 bases short, with 7 bases between. Findings and caveats of the study: Disease-associated clonotypes exhibited CD8+ identity and were relatively infrequent in peripheral blood. A motif in TCR beta, a set of roughly eight highly homologous variants, appeared characteristic of ankylosing spondylitis blood.

Scientists made TCR beta libraries using quantitative 5'-RACE with molecular barcodes. TCRdb ran MiXCR on the 5' RACE reads and lists one entry per CDR3 protein. Of 200,000 to 250,000 distinct CDR3 sequences in the sample, around 6.6% are singletons; the top ten hold over 12%. The sequence was obtained from a male donor with ankylosing spondylitis. The source material was blood, either unsorted or a sorted T cell fraction (not recorded which). The genes are TRBV12-3 or TRBV12-4 and TRBJ1-5; D not resolved. The CDR3 spells CASSFPGQPQHF. The CDR3 nucleotides are TGTGCCAGCAGTTTTCCGGGCCAGCCCCAGCATTTT.